A single T cell receptor beta chain is shown here with its context. A sample-barcoded 5' primer and a J-beta primer mix were used in a second PCR of roughly 7 to 11 cycles. All cDNA molecules were each tagged by a template-switch adaptor with 12 random nucleotides. Using its own MiXCR run on the 5' RACE reads, TCRdb lists one record per CDR3 protein. The table shows approximately 730,000 distinct CDR3 sequences, with roughly 50% occurring only once. V was pared by 5 bases and J by 5 bases, with 7 bases between. Germline-derived CDR1 and CDR2 are DFQATT and SNEGSKA (reference sequence). This CDR3 is built from 10 residues. This entry comes from a study of blood T cells in healthy people across ages.

The source material was blood. This receptor was obtained from a man of 80 years or more in good health. The gene calls are TRBV20-1 and TRBJ2-7; D call uncertain. The chain's CDR3 is CSAGPHEQYF. In DNA, the CDR3 is TGCAGTGCTGGCCCCCACGAGCAGTACTTC.